This TCR beta chain was captured by sequencing in a study of T-cell reconstitution after alpha-beta-depleted transplantation in children. The CDR3 contains 15 residues. With 0 bases clipped from V and 8 bases from J, the junction kept 7 bases outside the gene matches. The germline gives CDR1 SGHRS, CDR2 YFSETQ. A library of TCRbeta sequences, prepared with unique molecular identifiers, was generated. Using its own MiXCR run on the PCR reads, TCRdb lists one record per CDR3 protein. The sample holds 200,000 to 250,000 distinct CDR3 sequences; 8% to 9.5% are singletons and the top ten take 5.5% to 8%. This clonotype was detected only a few times.

The TCR sequence derives from a human donor who donated a stem cell graft to a child with acute lymphoblastic leukemia. Sequenced here: PBMCs from the stem cell graft donor, sampled from the stem cell graft. The chain couples TRBV5-1 to TRBJ1-4; 7 bases align to TRBD1. CDR3 bases: TGCGCCAGCAGCTTGGGACAGGGCTTCAGCGAAAAACTGTTTTTT. It is translated as CASSLGQGFSEKLFF.